This T cell receptor (beta chain) is drawn from a study of blood T cell repertoires in COVID-19 (dated by TCRdb to about 2020). About the full investigation: The collaborator samples originated in the United States, Italy and Spain and spanned the acute and convalescent phases of COVID-19. The dataset comprised deeply sampled blood TCRbeta repertoires from subjects exposed to, actively infected with, or recovered from COVID-19. A de-identified subject ID, COVID-19 status, age in years and sex were almost always included in the sample metadata. A freely available public database, intended as a resource for researchers studying the immune response to SARS-CoV-2, is where the repertoires were released. Where available, HLA class I and class II types were taken from metadata supplied by the sample provider and were not determined by assay-based typing. Samples were obtained from the ongoing ImmuneRACE study (first 160 participants) and from 1,254 subjects provided by 6 global collaborators. The material from the prospective study consisted of cDNA or gDNA derived from T cells, B-cell-depleted T cells, or PBMCs.

The research as a whole found: The quantity of clinical and demographic metadata differed by source and by participant and was supplied without curation.

With regard to this clone: No cognate antigen has been identified for it. It has no much larger one-base neighbor in the sample; base qualities were not kept.

Each collaborating institution followed its own protocols to collect whole blood in K2EDTA tubes. For TCRbeta analysis, collaborator samples were shipped as frozen whole blood, as isolated PBMCs, or as DNA extracted from either sample type. The immunoSEQ Assay, a bias-controlled multiplex PCR, was used to amplify TCRbeta CDR3 regions from genomic DNA. In the authors' own workflow: The number of nucleated cells in each sample was estimated from the amplification of reference gene primers within the assay. To quantify the absolute abundance of each unique TCRbeta CDR3 rearrangement, sequence reads were collapsed and filtered. For each sample, productive Simpson clonality was calculated by taking the square root of Simpson's diversity index across productive rearrangements. Here the immuneACCESS table is served through TCRdb, limited to in-frame sequences with V and J called. Missing clones are a known gap in these copies; in checked studies unresolved V genes cover under half, and the rest lacks a known reason. The V and J calls and clone size come from that table; D and trimming were worked out from the DNA. This sample gives about 150,000 clones in total; roughly 87% of them show up just once. Jointly, the top ten make up about 4.2% of the sample.

Here V drops 1 base and J drops 6 bases, and the junction holds 6 bases not matched to any gene. Including cysteine and phenylalanine, the CDR3 has 15 amino acids. Only the CDR3 DNA stays, 45 bases, in frame from base 1. The germline V gene specifies SGHTA as CDR1 and FQGNSA as CDR2. The chain links TRBV7-2 with TRBJ2-5, with 9 bases aligning to TRBD1. The material sequenced was peripheral blood. This TCR was recovered from a woman aged 60 to 75 with active or convalescent COVID-19. The CDR3 protein is CASSLGGQGLKTQYF. The sequenced DNA: TGTGCCAGCAGCTTAGGGGGACAGGGATTGAAGACCCAGTACTTC.